A selection of T cell receptor beta chains follows, all from one sample in a study of breast tumors, draining lymph nodes, adjacent tissues. TCRdb reanalysed the multiplex PCR reads using MiXCR and keeps one entry per CDR3 protein. The sample comprises 66,000 or so distinct CDR3 sequences, around two fifths of which are singletons, and almost 8.5% rests with the top ten. The material sequenced was breast tumor tissue. The receptors were sampled from a female donor with breast cancer. Some clones in this sample may be carry-over from other donors' samples. Each CDR3 is given with its conserved first and last residue. Each record gives: V gene, J gene, clone size, D gene, CDR3 protein, CDR3 DNA. The D gene is left open where the match is weak. Rows give clone size only sometimes, using once, few, many, or a class for an expanded clone.

TRBV7-9	TRBJ1-2	many	NA	CASRLPSGDSLLANYGYTF	TGTGCCAGCAGGTTACCCTCGGGAGACAGCCTCTTAGCTAACTATGGCTACACCTTC
TRBV2	TRBJ1-1	NA	NA	CASSEPLGRTEAFF	TGTGCCAGCAGTGAACCTTTGGGCAGGACTGAAGCTTTCTTT
TRBV2	TRBJ1-2	many	NA	CASSAGDYGYTF	TGTGCCAGCAGTGCTGGAGACTATGGCTACACCTTC
TRBV18	TRBJ1-5	few	NA	CASSPTGNGNQPQHF	TGTGCCAGCTCACCAACTGGCAACGGCAATCAGCCCCAGCATTTT
TRBV7-8	TRBJ2-2	few	NA	CASSLRQGELFF	TGTGCCAGCAGCTTAAGACAGGGGGAGCTGTTTTTT
TRBV24-1	TRBJ2-3	many	NA	CATSAGGGADTDTQYF	TGTGCCACCAGTGCCGGCGGGGGCGCCGACACAGATACGCAGTATTTT
TRBV12-3/TRBV12-4	TRBJ2-5	NA	NA	CASNLEAGLETQYF	TGTGCCAGCAATTTGGAGGCAGGGTTGGAGACCCAGTACTTC
TRBV6-2/TRBV6-3	TRBJ1-2	many	NA	CASLKRRYYGYTF	TGTGCCAGCCTTAAACGACGGTACTATGGCTACACCTTC
TRBV2	TRBJ1-5	many	NA	CASSHDYSNQPQHF	TGTGCCAGCAGTCACGACTACAGCAATCAGCCCCAGCATTTT
TRBV4-1	TRBJ2-7	many	NA	CASSQSGGFQGIYEQYF	TGCGCCAGCAGCCAATCAGGTGGTTTCCAGGGGATCTACGAGCAGTACTTC
TRBV9	TRBJ1-2	NA	NA	CASSESTGATYGYTF	TGTGCCAGCAGCGAGTCCACGGGGGCCACCTATGGCTACACCTTC
TRBV5-8	TRBJ2-2	many	TRBD2	CASSTGLAGGRRMAGELFF	TGTGCCAGCAGCACCGGACTAGCGGGGGGGCGGAGAATGGCCGGGGAGCTGTTTTTT
TRBV5-1	TRBJ2-1	many	TRBD2	CASSLRLAGIVYNEQFF	TGCGCCAGCAGCTTACGACTAGCGGGGATCGTATACAATGAGCAGTTCTTC
TRBV2	TRBJ1-1	NA	NA	CASKKGMDTKAFF	TGTGCCAGCAAGAAGGGAATGGACACTAAAGCCTTCTTT
TRBV2	TRBJ2-1	many	TRBD2	CASRTGTSVHEQFF	TGTGCCAGCAGGACCGGGACTAGCGTCCATGAGCAGTTCTTC
TRBV5-6	TRBJ1-2	many	NA	CASSQVGISYGYTF	TGTGCCAGCAGCCAAGTCGGGATCTCCTATGGCTACACCTTC
TRBV7-2	TRBJ2-5	many	TRBD2	CASSRIFEAGERETQYF	TGTGCCAGCAGCCGCATCTTTGAAGCGGGGGAAAGAGAGACCCAGTACTTC
TRBV2	TRBJ2-2	NA	NA	CASSELDEGNTGELFF	TGTGCCAGCAGTGAACTAGACGAGGGGAACACCGGGGAGCTGTTTTTT
TRBV7-9	TRBJ2-1	many	NA	CASSLAWGRGGKAYNEQFF	TGTGCCAGCAGCTTAGCGTGGGGTAGAGGGGGGAAGGCCTACAATGAGCAGTTCTTC
TRBV9	TRBJ2-3	many	TRBD1	CASSGGQITDTQYF	TGTGCCAGCAGCGGGGGACAGATCACAGATACGCAGTATTTT
TRBV7-9	TRBJ2-7	NA	TRBD1	CASSWDRAYEQYF	TGTGCCAGCAGCTGGGACAGGGCCTACGAGCAGTACTTC
TRBV15	TRBJ2-2	NA	NA	CATSSGMGIGELFF	TGTGCCACCAGCTCAGGGATGGGGATCGGGGAGCTGTTTTTT
TRBV9	TRBJ2-2	once	TRBD2	CASSVTGRLANTGELFF	TGTGCCAGCAGCGTCACCGGGAGGTTAGCGAACACCGGGGAGCTGTTTTTT
TRBV5-5	TRBJ1-5	many	NA	CASSLEGRQGPQHF	TGTGCCAGCAGCTTGGAGGGCCGCCAGGGGCCCCAGCATTTT
TRBV15	TRBJ1-2	NA	NA	CATSRDLRGRGGYTF	TGTGCCACCAGCAGAGATCTGCGGGGTAGGGGTGGCTACACCTTC
TRBV9	TRBJ1-6	many	NA	CASSVAPRGVDSPLHF	TGTGCCAGCAGCGTAGCCCCGCGGGGGGTTGATTCACCCCTCCACTTT
TRBV15	TRBJ2-1	once	NA	CAASRGRTRLFF	TGTGCCGCCAGCAGAGGGAGGACGCGATTGTTCTTC
TRBV12-3/TRBV12-4	TRBJ2-2	NA	TRBD2	CASRPGLMTGELFF	TGTGCCAGCAGGCCGGGACTAATGACCGGGGAGCTGTTTTTT
TRBV6-1	TRBJ1-2	many	NA	CASSDVGAAAGYTF	TGTGCCAGCAGTGACGTGGGGGCCGCCGCTGGCTACACCTTC
TRBV6-5	TRBJ1-2	many	TRBD1	CASSHSIGFMTGDGYTF	TGTGCCAGCAGTCACTCGATCGGGTTCATGACAGGGGATGGCTACACCTTC
TRBV15	TRBJ2-2	many	NA	CATSRDHQSRELFF	TGTGCCACCAGCAGAGATCACCAGTCCCGGGAGCTGTTTTTT